Following are 15 T cell receptor beta chains from one sample sequenced in a study of blood T cell repertoires in COVID-19. This table comes from immunoSEQ multiplex PCR, and its TCRdb copy is limited to in-frame clones, with some not included. This table has around 100,000 clones, roughly four fifths appearing once. Sequencing used peripheral blood. The receptors shown here come from an elderly man with COVID-19, enrolled during active disease.

This clone has a handful of counts. V and J are TRBV6-2 or TRBV6-3 and TRBJ1-5; D is unclear. V lost 1 base and J 6 bases, leaving 7 bases between the germline ends. CDR3 size: 13 residues. Germline CDR1 is MNHEY and CDR2 is SVGEGT. This CDR3 reads CASSYLGGQPQHF. The CDR3 region has the DNA TGTGCCAGCAGTTACTTGGGAGGTCAGCCCCAGCATTTT.

The gene calls are TRBV19 and TRBJ1-1; 10 bases are shared with TRBD1. The CDR3 covers 15 residues. V shed 6 bases and J 1 base; nucleotides not matched to a gene: 5. Germline V lookup: CDR1 LNHDA, CDR2 SQIVND (reference sequence). The CDR3 reads CASSKTGGWNTEAFF. CDR3 DNA: TGTGCCAGTAGCAAGACAGGGGGCTGGAACACTGAAGCTTTCTTT.

This clone showed up just once. The chain is built from TRBV6-5 and TRBJ2-1; D uncertain. Trimming removed 8 bases from V and 3 bases from J, with 14 bases in between. The CDR3 has 14 residues. Germline-derived CDR1 and CDR2 are MNHEY and SVGAGI. CDR3 sequence reads: CASRTAAIYNEQFF. CDR3 nucleotides: TGTGCCAGCCGAACCGCGGCGATCTACAATGAGCAGTTCTTC.

CDR3: CASSQDPGQIKETQYF. Here the CDR3 DNA reads TGTGCCAGCAGCCAAGATCCGGGACAGATTAAAGAGACCCAGTACTTC. The J gene is TRBJ2-5, the V gene TRBV14, with 7 bases fitting TRBD1. Germline values: CDR1 SGHDN, CDR2 FVKESK. Trimming at V came to 0 bases and at J to 3 bases, leaving 7 bases not matched to a gene. This CDR3 spans 16 amino acids.

This chain uses TRBV6-5 with TRBJ2-1, with a possible D match to TRBD1 (6 bases). CDR3 length: 12 residues. Trimming left V 8 bases short and J 2 bases short, with 7 bases between. Germline CDR1 is MNHEY and CDR2 is SVGAGI. CDR3 loop: CASGQTYNEQFF. CDR3 DNA sequence: TGTGCCAGCGGACAGACCTACAATGAGCAGTTCTTC.

The chain has TRBV18 and TRBJ1-5; 8 bases are shared with TRBD1. From germline, CDR1 is KGHSH and CDR2 LQKENI. Unmatched junction bases numbered 4, after V lost 4 bases and J lost 2 bases. The CDR3 runs 15 residues. The CDR3 is CASSQTDRGNQPQHF. The CDR3 coding sequence is TGTGCCAGCTCACAAACGGACAGGGGCAATCAGCCCCAGCATTTT.

The J gene is TRBJ1-1, the V gene TRBV30; D might be TRBD1 (6 bases). The CDR3 runs 15 residues. CDR1 and CDR2 from the germline V gene are GTSNPN and SVGIG (reference sequence). V was cut by 4 bases and J by 5 bases, with 20 bases left in between. The CDR3 sequence is CAWMPPGGAWTEAFF. The CDR3 coding sequence is TGTGCCTGGATGCCCCCCGGGGGGGCGTGGACTGAAGCTTTCTTT.

The V call is TRBV27, the J call TRBJ1-6; a weak D match, TRBD1 (6 bases). This CDR3 comprises 15 residues. Germline V gene lookup returns CDR1 MNHEY and CDR2 SMNVEV (reference sequence). Trimming took 0 bases from V and 8 from J, leaving 11 bases between them. The CDR3 reads CASSLSTGFYSPLHF. CDR3 bases: TGTGCCAGCAGTTTATCGACAGGATTTTATTCACCCCTCCACTTT.

V gene TRBV6-5 combines with J gene TRBJ2-3, with a possible D match to TRBD2 (5 bases). Germline lookup yields CDR1 MNHEY and CDR2 SVGAGI. With 8 bases removed from V and 0 bases from J, the gap between germline ends came to 9 bases. The CDR3 is 13 amino acids. CDR3 region: CASRRESTDTQYF. CDR3 DNA sequence: TGTGCCAGCCGTAGGGAGAGCACAGATACGCAGTATTTT.

Concerning this clone itself: Relative to the germline gene, one junction end is altered; a read error may explain this. The chain has TRBV5-8 and TRBJ2-7; 11 bases fit TRBD1. CDR1 SGHTS and CDR2 YDEGEE come from the germline V gene. CDR3 length equals 20 residues. Written as DNA, the CDR3 is TGTGCCAGCAACTTGCCCTTCGGGACAGGGGGGGGCGAAGACTCCTACGAGCAGTACTTC. It codes for CASNLPFGTGGGEDSYEQYF. Filled out from reference TRBV5-8 and TRBJ2-7, the complete variable domain reads EAGVTQSPTHLIKTRGQQATLRCSPISGHTSVYWYQQALGLGLQFLLWYDEGEERNRGNFPPRFSGRQFPNYSSELNVNALELEDSALYLCASNLPFGTGGGEDSYEQYFGPGTRLTVT.

The chain has TRBV25-1 and TRBJ2-3; perhaps TRBD2 as D (6 bases). CDR3 length: 14 amino acids. CDR1 is MGHDK, CDR2 SYGVNS, per germline. Trimming removed 4 bases from V and 2 bases from J, with 10 bases in between. The CDR3 is CASSAEGSTDTQYF. The CDR3 nucleotides are TGTGCCAGCAGTGCGGAGGGGTCCACAGATACGCAGTATTTT.

V and J are TRBV4-3 and TRBJ2-7; 10 positions agree with TRBD1. The CDR3 covers 14 residues. V dropped 4 bases and J dropped 8; count of bases not matched to a gene: 8. Germline V lookup: CDR1 LGHNA, CDR2 YSLEER. The CDR3 DNA reads as TGCGCCAGCAGCCGGACAGGGGGTTCCTCTCAGCAGTACTTC. Translated: CASSRTGGSSQQYF.

This clone occurred a few times. The chain employs TRBV27 and TRBJ2-1, with D tentatively TRBD2 (5 bases). CDR1 and CDR2 (germline): MNHEY, SMNVEV (reference sequence). This CDR3 is built from 13 residues. V shed 4 bases and J shed 4 bases, with 8 bases lying between them. CDR3 residues: CASSWAGYNEQFF. In nucleotides, the CDR3 is TGTGCCAGCAGTTGGGCGGGTTACAATGAGCAGTTCTTC.

This chain uses TRBV7-3 with TRBJ2-3; TRBD2 matches at 13 bases. The germline V gene encodes CDR1 SGHTA and CDR2 FQGTGA. This CDR3 comprises 17 residues. V trimming: 5 bases; J trimming: 4 bases; junction bases outside the gene matches: 9. The CDR3 protein is CASSPKGLAGDADTQYF. CDR3 nucleotides: TGTGCCAGCAGCCCTAAAGGACTAGCGGGAGACGCAGATACGCAGTATTTT.

This chain uses TRBV5-1 with TRBJ2-1; 13 bases agree with TRBD2. The CDR3 extends over 18 amino acids. The germline V gene has CDR1 SGHRS and CDR2 YFSETQ. Trimming cost V 5 bases and J 1 base; bases outside gene matches: 9. This chain's CDR3 is CASRSGTSGVMSYNEQFF. The DNA of the CDR3 is TGCGCCAGCAGATCCGGGACTAGCGGGGTTATGTCCTACAATGAGCAGTTCTTC.